One and the same sample provided the 11 T cell receptor beta chains below, sequenced in a study of beta chain features in type 1 diabetes. What was sequenced were expressed TCRB transcripts, since all of the isolated RNA had been reverse transcribed. Produced via immunoSEQ multiplex PCR; TCRdb's table is partial and in-frame only. The repertoire holds about 220,000 clones, with about 11% as singletons. Sequenced material: central memory CD4+ T cells from blood. These receptors all come from a man aged 18 to 29 in good health.

This clone was detected many times. V usage is TRBV6-5 and J usage is TRBJ2-5, with D unresolved. Germline V CDR1 and CDR2: MNHEY, SVGAGI. Trimming cost V 3 bases and J 4 bases, with 6 bases left between them. The CDR3 has 12 amino acids. The chain's CDR3 is CASSYPGETQYF. CDR3 DNA sequence: TGTGCCAGCAGTTATCCAGGAGAGACCCAGTACTTC.

In its sample, this clone was seen many times. The chain is built from TRBV10-3 and TRBJ2-7, with 8 nucleotides matching TRBD1. The CDR3 runs to 16 residues. Per germline, CDR1 ENHRY and CDR2 SYGVKD. Germline trimming cut 4 bases from V and 3 bases from J; bases unmatched to any gene: 11. The chain's CDR3 is CAISGTGTGGGYEQYF. In DNA, the CDR3 is TGTGCCATCAGTGGGACAGGGACCGGCGGTGGCTACGAGCAGTACTTC.

This clone appeared a few times. The V and J genes are TRBV30 and TRBJ2-7; D remains ambiguous. V was pared by 1 base and J by 2 bases, with 15 bases between. CDR1 is GTSNPN, CDR2 SVGIG, per germline (reference sequence). The CDR3 sequence is 15 residues long. CDR3 protein: CAWSGRPTGAYEQYF. The DNA of the CDR3 is TGTGCCTGGAGTGGGCGGCCCACTGGGGCCTACGAGCAGTACTTC.

The chain uses TRBV25-1 and TRBJ2-5; D is perhaps TRBD1 (5 bases). V lost 2 bases and J lost 3, with 10 bases in between. This CDR3 is built from 14 residues. Germline CDR1 MGHDK, CDR2 SYGVNS. The CDR3 DNA sequence: TGTGCCAGCAGTGAACTCGGCAGGGAAGAGACCCAGTACTTC. This translates into CASSELGREETQYF.

The chain is built from TRBV6-5 and TRBJ2-1; TRBD2 might be the D (6 bases). The ends were cut back, 8 bases at V and 5 bases at J, with 19 bases in the middle. Germline CDR1 MNHEY, CDR2 SVGAGI. This CDR3 is 15 amino acids long. The CDR3 DNA reads as TGTGCCAGCGGGCGGCTTTTTACGGGAGACAATGAGCAGTTCTTC. The encoded protein is CASGRLFTGDNEQFF.

This clone has just a few counts. This chain joins TRBV11-2 and TRBJ2-7, with TRBD2 matching 7 bases. CDR1 and CDR2 (germline): SGHAT, FQNNGV. V gave up 0 bases and J gave up 0 bases; unmatched junction bases: 8. The CDR3 length is 17 residues. CDR3 bases: TGTGCCAGCAGCTTAGATAGGAGCGGGACTTACTCCTACGAGCAGTACTTC. This translates into CASSLDRSGTYSYEQYF.

This chain links TRBV29-1 with TRBJ2-7; no firm D call. The CDR3 has 11 residues. Trimming took 4 bases from V and 2 from J, leaving 6 bases between them. Germline CDR1 and CDR2: SQVTM and ANQGSEA. The CDR3 protein is CSVGHTYEQYF. In DNA form, the CDR3 reads TGCAGCGTTGGACACACCTACGAGCAGTACTTC.

This clone came up a few times. The J gene is TRBJ2-7, the V gene TRBV9; 7 bases align to TRBD1. CDR1 and CDR2 from the germline V gene are SGDLS and YYNGEE. This CDR3 is built from 12 residues. The ends lost 8 bases at V and 1 base at J; junction bases unmatched: 3. CDR3 bases: TGTGCCAGAGTGGACAGGTCCTACGAGCAGTACTTC. Translated: CARVDRSYEQYF.

CDR3 in DNA: TGTGCCAGCAGTTCGGACAGTAACTATGGCTACACCTTC. Translation gives CASSSDSNYGYTF. The chain links TRBV2 to TRBJ1-2; TRBD1 is a possible D gene (6 bases). Germline CDR1 SNHLY, CDR2 FYNNEI. The CDR3 runs 13 residues. The V gene lost 5 bases and the J gene lost 1 base, with 8 bases spanning the gap.

This clone was observed a few times. The chain employs TRBV5-1 and TRBJ2-4; 10 nucleotides agree with TRBD1. The V gene's germline CDR1 is SGHRS and CDR2 YFSETQ. The CDR3 extends over 12 amino acids. V was pared by 4 bases and J by 10 bases, with 2 bases of the junction left unmatched. The CDR3 protein is CASSDRGRIQYF. For the CDR3, the DNA is TGCGCCAGCAGCGACAGGGGGCGAATTCAGTACTTC. Full variable domain (outside the CDR3, taken from reference TRBV5-1 and TRBJ2-4): KAGVTQTPRYLIKTRGQQVTLSCSPISGHRSVSWYQQTPGQGLQFLFEYFSETQRNKGNFPGRFSGRQFSNSRSEMNVSTLELGDSALYLCASSDRGRIQYFGAGTRLSVL.

This clone has only a few counts. The chain joins TRBV2 to TRBJ2-5; D may be TRBD1 or TRBD2 (5 bases each). Trimming took off 7 bases at V and 1 base at J, with 10 bases between the two ends. CDR1 and CDR2 from the germline V gene are SNHLY and FYNNEI. The CDR3 is made up of 13 amino acids. The CDR3 DNA reads as TGTGCCAGCACCAGGGAGCTCCAAGAGACCCAGTACTTC. Its protein is CASTRELQETQYF.